This T cell receptor beta chain stems from a study of blood T cell repertoires in COVID-19. In germline, CDR1 is MNHEY, CDR2 SVGAGI. The CDR3 contains 12 residues. Trimming took 6 bases from V and 1 from J, leaving 5 bases between them. In the original analysis: Amplification of reference gene primers provided the estimated nucleated cell counts. Clones were sequenced by immunoSEQ multiplex PCR, and TCRdb holds only the in-frame ones, with some missing. V, J and clone size are taken as reported in that table, and D and trimming were inferred from the DNA itself. The repertoire holds approximately 80,000 clones, with 60% to 80% as singletons.

The sequence derives from a man aged 65 to 85 with active or convalescent COVID-19. The sample was peripheral blood. The chain carries TRBV6-5 and TRBJ2-3, with unresolved D. Here the CDR3 reads CASREGTDTQYF. The CDR3 DNA is TGTGCCAGCAGAGAGGGCACAGATACGCAGTATTTT.